This is a list of T cell receptor beta chains from one sample in a study of technical replicates of blood from a handful of donors. Generated by immunoSEQ multiplex PCR, the TCRdb table keeps only in-frame clones and is missing some. The sample lists under 15,000 clones; roughly 93% were seen once. The specimen was PBMCs. The receptors were sampled from a human donor in good health. The CDR3 runs from the conserved cysteine through the conserved F or W. Fields, in order: D gene, J gene, V gene, clone size, CDR3 protein, CDR3 DNA. D genes are given only for firm matches. Clone size is stated in some rows and not others, as once, few, many or a class when expanded.

.	TRBJ2-7	TRBV12-1	.	CASNTLSDRAYEQYF	TGTGCCAGCAACACCTTGTCGGACAGGGCCTACGAGCAGTACTTC
TRBD2	TRBJ2-7	TRBV5-1	.	CASSAGTSGSYEQYF	TGCGCCAGCAGCGCAGGGACTAGCGGTAGCTACGAGCAGTACTTC
TRBD2	TRBJ2-3	TRBV18	.	CASSPRTSGTDTQYF	TGTGCCAGCTCACCAAGGACTAGCGGGACAGATACGCAGTATTTT
TRBD1	TRBJ2-3	TRBV5-1	.	CASSQSTGSTDTQYF	TGCGCCAGCAGCCAATCGACAGGGAGCACAGATACGCAGTATTTT
TRBD2	TRBJ2-7	TRBV11-2	.	CASSWTSTGDEQYF	TGTGCCAGCAGCTGGACTAGCACGGGGGACGAGCAGTACTTC
.	TRBJ1-5	TRBV27	.	CASSPLNWALSNQPQHF	TGTGCCAGCAGTCCCCTTAATTGGGCATTAAGCAATCAGCCCCAGCATTTT
TRBD2	TRBJ2-5	TRBV11-1	.	CASSQGTSGVYQETQYF	TGTGCCAGCAGCCAGGGGACTAGCGGAGTATACCAAGAGACCCAGTACTTC
.	TRBJ2-1	TRBV6-6	.	CASSPHSVNTYNEQFF	TGTGCCAGCAGTCCACATAGCGTAAACACTTACAATGAGCAGTTCTTC
.	TRBJ1-5	TRBV30	.	CAWSLGVRNQPQHF	TGTGCCTGGAGTTTAGGGGTTCGCAATCAGCCCCAGCATTTT
.	TRBJ2-2	TRBV11-1	.	CASSLRRAVGELFF	TGTGCCAGCAGCTTAAGGAGGGCCGTCGGGGAGCTGTTTTTT
.	TRBJ1-4	TRBV20-1	.	CSATGSEKLFF	TGCAGTGCTACCGGGAGTGAAAAACTGTTTTTT
TRBD2	TRBJ2-7	TRBV6-5	.	CASSYGREGYEQYF	TGTGCCAGCAGTTACGGCCGGGAGGGCTACGAGCAGTACTTC
.	TRBJ2-7	TRBV30	.	CAWSRAYYEQYF	TGTGCCTGGAGCCGAGCATACTACGAGCAGTACTTC
.	TRBJ1-1	TRBV19	.	CASGFDGAGDTEAFF	TGTGCCAGTGGATTCGATGGGGCAGGGGACACTGAAGCTTTCTTT
TRBD2	TRBJ2-3	TRBV23-1	.	CASSLQPGLAFPDTQYF	TGCGCCAGCAGTCTTCAACCGGGACTAGCGTTCCCAGATACGCAGTATTTT
TRBD1	TRBJ1-1	TRBV5-1	.	CASSYGQGVANTEAFF	TGCGCCAGCAGCTATGGACAGGGAGTAGCAAACACTGAAGCTTTCTTT
.	TRBJ2-7	TRBV7-9	.	CASSLAVTRYEQYF	TGTGCCAGCAGCTTAGCAGTCACACGTTACGAGCAGTACTTC
TRBD1	TRBJ1-4	TRBV18	.	CASTRDSTNEKLFF	TGTGCCAGCACCCGGGACAGTACAAATGAAAAACTGTTTTTT
TRBD1	TRBJ1-2	TRBV28	few	CAGGQGDYGYTF	TGTGCCGGGGGACAGGGGGACTATGGCTACACCTTC
TRBD2	TRBJ2-1	TRBV27	.	CASSSGLAGGYEQFF	TGTGCCAGCAGCTCCGGACTAGCGGGAGGGTATGAGCAGTTCTTC
TRBD1	TRBJ1-5	TRBV28	once	CASSLSQGALNQPQHF	TGTGCCAGCAGTCTATCCCAGGGGGCCCTCAATCAGCCCCAGCATTTT
.	TRBJ1-2	TRBV6-1	.	CASSERRGLKPSRFILYYGYTF	TGTGCCAGCAGTGAAAGGCGGGGGCTTAAACCCTCAAGGTTTATCCTATATTATGGCTACACCTTC
TRBD2	TRBJ2-7	TRBV9	.	CASSAPHGLAGARYFYEQYF	TGTGCCAGCAGCGCCCCGCACGGACTAGCGGGAGCGCGTTATTTCTACGAGCAGTACTTC
TRBD1	TRBJ1-5	TRBV15	.	CATSRGQGPGQPQHF	TGTGCCACCAGCCGGGGACAGGGACCGGGGCAGCCCCAGCATTTT
.	TRBJ1-2	TRBV7-2	.	CASSLVGGAGGYTF	TGTGCCAGCAGCTTAGTAGGGGGGGCGGGCGGCTACACCTTC
.	TRBJ2-5	TRBV5-4	.	CASSSDSYQYF	TGTGCCAGCAGCTCCGACAGCTACCAGTACTTC
TRBD2	TRBJ2-6	TRBV4-1	once	CASSQDSGGSGANVLTF	TGCGCCAGCAGCCAAGATTCGGGGGGCTCTGGGGCCAACGTCCTGACTTTC
TRBD2	TRBJ2-3	TRBV5-5	.	CASSSRGADTQYF	TGTGCCAGCAGCTCTCGGGGGGCAGATACGCAGTATTTT
TRBD1	TRBJ1-1	TRBV18	.	CASSPSRDRGTEAFF	TGTGCCAGCTCACCTAGCCGGGACAGGGGGACTGAAGCTTTCTTT
TRBD1	TRBJ2-3	TRBV11-3	.	CASSSGTATDTQYF	TGTGCCAGCAGCTCAGGGACAGCCACAGATACGCAGTATTTT
TRBD2	TRBJ2-3	TRBV5-1	.	CASSLGASGSTDTQYF	TGCGCCAGCAGCTTGGGGGCTAGCGGTAGCACAGATACGCAGTATTTT
TRBD2	TRBJ2-1	TRBV11-3	.	CASSLALAGGPRSYNEQFF	TGTGCCAGCAGCTTAGCACTAGCGGGAGGGCCGAGGTCCTACAATGAGCAGTTCTTC
TRBD2	TRBJ2-7	TRBV6-5	.	CASTSTSGTYEQYF	TGTGCCAGCACTAGTACTAGCGGAACCTACGAGCAGTACTTC
.	TRBJ2-2	TRBV6-1	.	CASRSWGPNTGELFF	TGTGCCAGCAGGTCTTGGGGGCCCAACACCGGGGAGCTGTTTTTT
TRBD1	TRBJ2-7	TRBV13	.	CASSNRDRGLYEQYF	TGTGCCAGCAGCAACCGGGACAGGGGGCTCTACGAGCAGTACTTC
.	TRBJ1-4	TRBV6-1	.	CASTRGQTNEKLFF	TGTGCCAGCACGCGGGGGCAAACTAATGAAAAACTGTTTTTT
TRBD1	TRBJ1-5	TRBV29-1	.	CSVDVSGTGGQPQHF	TGCAGCGTTGATGTGTCGGGGACAGGCGGTCAGCCCCAGCATTTT
.	TRBJ1-1	TRBV29-1	.	CSAGPRTSQMNTEAFF	TGCAGCGCCGGCCCTCGGACATCTCAAATGAACACTGAAGCTTTCTTT
.	TRBJ1-3	TRBV11-3	.	CASSQGASSGNTIYF	TGTGCCAGCAGTCAGGGCGCCTCCTCTGGAAACACCATATATTTT
TRBD2	TRBJ2-7	TRBV6-5	.	CATGLDRYEQYF	TGTGCCACCGGACTAGATCGCTACGAGCAGTACTTC
TRBD1	TRBJ2-7	TRBV7-9	once	CASSPGQGRAITYEQYF	TGTGCCAGCAGCCCGGGACAGGGACGGGCTATCACCTACGAGCAGTACTTC
.	TRBJ2-7	TRBV9	.	CASSVDLGPYEQYF	TGTGCCAGCAGCGTAGATTTGGGGCCCTACGAGCAGTACTTC
.	TRBJ1-1	TRBV11-2	once	CASRWAEDTEAFF	TGTGCCAGCCGCTGGGCTGAAGACACTGAAGCTTTCTTT
TRBD2	TRBJ2-2	TRBV6-1	.	CASRTASGDTGELFF	TGTGCCAGCAGGACCGCTAGCGGTGACACCGGGGAGCTGTTTTTT
.	TRBJ1-2	TRBV6-1	once	CASSEIGVNGYTF	TGTGCCAGCAGTGAAATTGGAGTGAACGGCTACACCTTC
.	TRBJ1-5	TRBV6-1	.	CASSGQGGGNQPQHF	TGTGCCAGCAGTGGCCAGGGTGGCGGCAATCAGCCCCAGCATTTT
TRBD2	TRBJ2-1	TRBV4-1	.	CASSLSSGGYNEQFF	TGCGCCAGCAGCCTCAGTAGCGGGGGTTACAATGAGCAGTTCTTC
.	TRBJ2-3	TRBV5-1	.	CASSFPGEDTQYF	TGCGCCAGCAGCTTTCCGGGAGAGGATACGCAGTATTTT
.	TRBJ2-6	TRBV6-5	.	CASLSTAGANVLTF	TGTGCCAGCCTCTCGACTGCCGGGGCCAACGTCCTGACTTTC
.	TRBJ1-2	TRBV7-8	.	CASSLPGDYGYTF	TGTGCCAGCAGCTTACCGGGGGACTATGGCTACACCTTC
.	TRBJ2-3	TRBV6-1	once	CASRGGGPTDTQYF	TGTGCCAGCAGAGGGGGGGGGCCCACAGATACGCAGTATTTT